This paragraph reports one T cell receptor (beta chain). The specificity of this receptor is unknown. No base qualities exist here, and no much larger clone lies one base off it. Taken from cysteine to phenylalanine, the CDR3 has 15 residues. Only the CDR3 region is kept as DNA, spanning 45 bases read in frame from base 1. The germline V gene encodes CDR1 SGHRS and CDR2 YFSETQ. The junction shows trimming of 0 bases on V and 12 bases on J, and the gene matches do not reach 9 bases of it. The immunoSEQ Assay, a bias-controlled multiplex PCR, was used to amplify TCRbeta CDR3 regions from genomic DNA. In the authors' own workflow: The number of nucleated cells in each sample was estimated by amplification of reference gene primers within the assay. Sequence reads were collapsed and filtered to measure the absolute abundance of every unique TCRbeta CDR3 rearrangement. Productive Simpson clonality was computed per sample as the square root of Simpson's diversity index over productive rearrangements. Entries here come from immuneACCESS through TCRdb and include only in-frame sequences with V and J called. Some clones fail to appear in such tables; in the studies checked, an unresolved V gene covers under half of the shortfall, and the cause of the remainder is unknown. V and J calls and clone size are given by that table; D and trimming were obtained from the DNA. Counted in this sample were tens of thousands of clones; less than 85% of them appeared once. Of the sample, approximately 20% is held by the ten largest clones.

This entry belongs to a study of blood T cell repertoires in COVID-19 (dated by TCRdb to 2018 to 2020). Broadly, across the study: Collaborator samples came from the United States, Italy and Spain and covered acute and convalescent phases of COVID-19. The prospective study material was composed of cDNA or gDNA derived from T cells, B-cell-depleted T cells, or PBMCs. Subjects who had been exposed to COVID-19, were actively infected with it, or had recovered from it provided the deeply sampled blood TCRbeta repertoires that made up the dataset. A freely available public database, intended as a resource for researchers studying the immune response to SARS-CoV-2, is where the repertoires were released. The samples were drawn from two sources: the first 160 participants of the ongoing ImmuneRACE study, and 1,000 to 1,500 subjects contributed by 6 global collaborators. Sample metadata almost always included a de-identified subject ID, COVID-19 status, age in years and sex. Where HLA class I and class II types were available, the types were taken from metadata supplied by the sample provider, not from assay-based typing. Study-level results and caveats: Clinical and demographic metadata were provided uncurated, with the amount varying by source and participant.

Collaborating institutions collected whole blood in K2EDTA tubes following their own protocols. For TCRbeta analysis, collaborators shipped samples as frozen whole blood, isolated PBMCs, or DNA extracted from either of those sample types. The sample was peripheral blood. The receptor comes from a man between 60 and 75 years old with acute or convalescent COVID-19. This receptor chain uses TRBV5-1 and TRBJ1-4, and TRBD1 aligns with 9 junction nucleotides. The CDR3 loop reads CASSLDGDRVRELFF. In nucleotide form, the sequence is TGCGCCAGCAGCTTGGACGGGGACAGGGTGAGGGAACTGTTTTTT.